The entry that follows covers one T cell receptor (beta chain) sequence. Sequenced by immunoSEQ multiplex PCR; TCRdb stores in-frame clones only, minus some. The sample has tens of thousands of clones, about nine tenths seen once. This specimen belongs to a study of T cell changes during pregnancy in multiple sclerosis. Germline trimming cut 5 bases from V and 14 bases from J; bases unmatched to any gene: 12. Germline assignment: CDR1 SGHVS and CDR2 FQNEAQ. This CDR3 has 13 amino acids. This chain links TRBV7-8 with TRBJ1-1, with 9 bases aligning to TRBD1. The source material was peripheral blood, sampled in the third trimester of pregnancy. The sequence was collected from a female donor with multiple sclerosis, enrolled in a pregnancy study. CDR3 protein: CASSPGQGPLLFF. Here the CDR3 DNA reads TGTGCCAGCAGCCCCGGACAGGGGCCTCTGTTGTTCTTT.